This TCR beta chain was sequenced during a study of T cell changes during pregnancy in multiple sclerosis. The method was immunoSEQ multiplex PCR; TCRdb's version includes in-frame clones alone and lacks a portion of them. The sample yields fewer than 65,000 clones, 91% seen once. Germline V gives CDR1 SGHTA, CDR2 FQGNSA. The CDR3 is 14 amino acids. Trimming removed 3 bases from V and 4 bases from J; junction bases left unmatched: 1. The sample here was CD8+ T cells from peripheral blood mononuclear cells, taken after pregnancy. The chain couples TRBV7-2 to TRBJ2-3; 10 bases agree with TRBD2. The clonotype was recovered from a female donor with multiple sclerosis, enrolled in a pregnancy study. CDR3 sequence reads: CASSFLAGADTQYF. DNA of the CDR3: TGTGCCAGCAGCTTCCTAGCGGGGGCAGATACGCAGTATTTT.